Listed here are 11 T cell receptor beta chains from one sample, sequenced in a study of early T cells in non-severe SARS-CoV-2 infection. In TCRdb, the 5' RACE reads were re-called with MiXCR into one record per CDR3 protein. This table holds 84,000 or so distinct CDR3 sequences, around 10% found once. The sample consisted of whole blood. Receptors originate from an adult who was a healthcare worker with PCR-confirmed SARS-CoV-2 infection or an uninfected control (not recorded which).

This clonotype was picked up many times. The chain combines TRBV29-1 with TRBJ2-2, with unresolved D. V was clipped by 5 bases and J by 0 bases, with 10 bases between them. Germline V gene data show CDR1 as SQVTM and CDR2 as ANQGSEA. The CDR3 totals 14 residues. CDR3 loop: CSVTLGPNTGELFF. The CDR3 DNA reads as TGCAGCGTTACTCTTGGCCCGAACACCGGGGAGCTGTTTTTT.

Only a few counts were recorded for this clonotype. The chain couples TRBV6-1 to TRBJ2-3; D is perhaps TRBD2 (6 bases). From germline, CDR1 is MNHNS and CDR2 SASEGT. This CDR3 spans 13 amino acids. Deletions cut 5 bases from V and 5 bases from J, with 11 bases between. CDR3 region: CASSLSSGDTQYF. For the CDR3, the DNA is TGTGCCAGCAGTTTGAGTAGCGGAGATACGCAGTATTTT.

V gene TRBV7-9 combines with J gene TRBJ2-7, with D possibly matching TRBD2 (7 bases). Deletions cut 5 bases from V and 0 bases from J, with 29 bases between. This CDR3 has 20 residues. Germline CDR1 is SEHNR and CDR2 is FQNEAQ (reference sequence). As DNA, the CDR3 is TGTGCCAGCAGCCAATGGGAGGGCAGGGGCCTAACCATTCGCTCCTACGAGCAGTACTTC. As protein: CASSQWEGRGLTIRSYEQYF.

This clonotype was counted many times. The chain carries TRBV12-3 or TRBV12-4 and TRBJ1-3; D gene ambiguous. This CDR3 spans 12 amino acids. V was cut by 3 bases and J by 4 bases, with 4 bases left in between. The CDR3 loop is CASSFPGNTIYF. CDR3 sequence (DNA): TGTGCCAGCAGTTTCCCAGGAAACACCATATATTTT.

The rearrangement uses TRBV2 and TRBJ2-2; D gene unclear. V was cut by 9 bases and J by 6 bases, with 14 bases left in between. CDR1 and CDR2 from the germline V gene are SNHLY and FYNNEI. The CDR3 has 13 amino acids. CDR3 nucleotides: TGTGCCAGTCTAGTCGCTCCGGCCGGGGAGCTGTTTTTT. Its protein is CASLVAPAGELFF.

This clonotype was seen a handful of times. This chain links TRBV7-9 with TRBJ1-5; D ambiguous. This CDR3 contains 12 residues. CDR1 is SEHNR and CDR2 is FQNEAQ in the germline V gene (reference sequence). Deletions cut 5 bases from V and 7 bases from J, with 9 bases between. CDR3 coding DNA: TGTGCCAGCAGCCGGGATCACCAGCCCCAGCATTTT. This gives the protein CASSRDHQPQHF. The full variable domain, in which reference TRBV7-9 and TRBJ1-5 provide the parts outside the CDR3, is DTGVSQNPRHKITKRGQNVTFRCDPISEHNRLYWYRQTLGQGPEFLTYFQNEAQLEKSRLLSDRFSAERPKGSFSTLEIQRTEQGDSAMYLCASSRDHQPQHFGDGTRLSIL.

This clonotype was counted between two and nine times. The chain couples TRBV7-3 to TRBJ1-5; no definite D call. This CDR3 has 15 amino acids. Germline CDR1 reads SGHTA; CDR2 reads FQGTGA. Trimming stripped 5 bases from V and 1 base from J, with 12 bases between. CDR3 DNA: TGTGCCAGCAGCACCCACCCGGGGAGCAATCAGCCCCAGCATTTT. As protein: CASSTHPGSNQPQHF.

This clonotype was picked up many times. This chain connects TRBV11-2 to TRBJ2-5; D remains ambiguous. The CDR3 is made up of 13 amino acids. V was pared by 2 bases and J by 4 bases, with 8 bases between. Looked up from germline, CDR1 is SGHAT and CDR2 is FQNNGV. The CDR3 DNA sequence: TGTGCCAGCAGCTTACAGGTTGGAGAGACCCAGTACTTC. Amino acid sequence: CASSLQVGETQYF.

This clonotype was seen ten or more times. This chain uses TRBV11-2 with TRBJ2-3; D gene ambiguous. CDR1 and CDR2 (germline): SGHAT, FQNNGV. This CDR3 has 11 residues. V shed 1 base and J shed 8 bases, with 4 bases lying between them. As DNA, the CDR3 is TGTGCCAGCAGCTTAGGGGGTACGCAGTATTTT. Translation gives CASSLGGTQYF.

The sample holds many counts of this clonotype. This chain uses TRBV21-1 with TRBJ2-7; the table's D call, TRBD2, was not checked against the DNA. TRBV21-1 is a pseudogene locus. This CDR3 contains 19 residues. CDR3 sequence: CASSASSGRTGLAINEQYF. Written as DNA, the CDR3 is TGTGCCAGCAGTGCGTCCTCGGGCCGAACAGGACTAGCGATCAACGAGCAGTACTTC.

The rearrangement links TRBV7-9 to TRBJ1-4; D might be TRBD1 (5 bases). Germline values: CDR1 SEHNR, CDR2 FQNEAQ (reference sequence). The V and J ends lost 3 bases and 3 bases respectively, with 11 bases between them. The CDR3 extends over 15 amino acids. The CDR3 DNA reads TGTGCCAGCAGCTTTACCGGGACTCCTAATGAAAAACTGTTTTTT. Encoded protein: CASSFTGTPNEKLFF.